This T cell receptor (beta chain) was documented in a study of T cell repertoires in cytomegalovirus infection. Study results and limitations: Using cumulative public TCR beta family frequency, the authors identified those who carried CMV together with the relevant HLA.

In germline, CDR1 is DFQATT, CDR2 SNEGSKA (reference sequence). The CDR3 loop spans 12 amino acids. TCRdb analysed the reads with MiXCR anew, one entry per CDR3 protein. The sample records 100,000 or so distinct CDR3 sequences, about 15% being singletons. Ten or more counts support this clonotype. The antigen is not known. The chain employs TRBV20-1 and TRBJ1-1, with TRBD1 matching 8 bases. Sequenced: PBMCs. The clonotype comes from a human donor in good health (CMV status not recorded). Some clones in this sample may be carry-over from other donors' samples. The CDR3 here is CRPGGLNTEAFF. DNA for the CDR3: TGCAGACCAGGGGGCTTGAACACTGAAGCTTTCTTT.